The clone carrying this T cell receptor beta chain occurred once. Its specificity is not known. The source of the sample is a study of OX40 agonist ivuxolimab in advanced cancers. Findings and caveats of the study: At 0.1 to 3.0 mg/kg and by week 6, CD4+ and CD8+ T cells in the blood had expanded clonally. In a subset of nonresponders, normalized T-cell clonal expansion was also low.

Clones were read by immunoSEQ multiplex PCR, and TCRdb kept only the in-frame ones, dropping some. The data contain about 60,000 clones, almost 95% of them singletons. Blood draws occurred at baseline, cycle 4 day 1, and cycle 7 day 1. The CDR3 spans 14 residues. Trimming cost V 5 bases and J 2 bases; bases outside gene matches: 3. The V gene's germline CDR1 is SGHTA and CDR2 FQGNSA. This clonotype originated in an adult with an advanced solid tumor such as melanoma, head and neck, liver or kidney cancer. Sequenced material: CD4+ or CD8+ T cells sorted from blood, taken in a trial of the OX40 agonist ivuxolimab. The V and J genes are TRBV7-2 and TRBJ2-7; 10 bases map to TRBD2. CDR3 region: CASSAGLAAYEQYF. CDR3 DNA: TGTGCCAGCAGCGCAGGACTAGCGGCCTACGAGCAGTACTTC.